Listed below are T cell receptor beta chains from one sample, sequenced in a study of T cell responses to AZD1222 COVID-19 vaccine. The method was immunoSEQ multiplex PCR; TCRdb's version includes in-frame clones alone and lacks a portion of them. The table records under 200,000 clones, just over 90% of them present only once. Sequencing was performed on peripheral blood, taken on day 0 of AZD1222 vaccination. The origin of the receptors is an adult in good health. CDR3s include the opening cysteine and the closing phenylalanine or tryptophan. A D gene is named only where the DNA matches it firmly. Expanded clones get a size class; other rows say once, few or many, or leave the size out.

TRBJ1-2,.,13,.,TRBV7-9,TGTGCCAGCAGCTTAACTACAGTAGATGGCTACACCTTC,CASSLTTVDGYTF
TRBJ1-4,.,13,.,TRBV19,TGTGCCAGTGCATGGTGGCAGGAGGAAAAACTGTTTTTT,CASAWWQEEKLFF
TRBJ2-7,.,15,.,TRBV7-8,TGTGCCAGCAGCTTAGTCGAAGGAATCTCCTACGAGCAGTACTTC,CASSLVEGISYEQYF
TRBJ1-2,.,11,.,TRBV12-5,TGTGCTAGTGGGACGGACAATGGCTACACCTTC,CASGTDNGYTF
TRBJ1-3,.,16,.,TRBV4-2,TGTGCCAGCAGCCAAGAAAACACAAACTCTGGAAACACCATATATTTT,CASSQENTNSGNTIYF
TRBJ1-1,TRBD1,14,.,TRBV30,TGTGCCTGGAGTAAGACAGGGATGAACACTGAAGCTTTCTTT,CAWSKTGMNTEAFF
TRBJ1-1,.,13,.,TRBV14,TGTGCCAGCAGCCCGACAGGCCTTACTGAAGCTTTCTTT,CASSPTGLTEAFF
TRBJ1-2,.,15,.,TRBV7-9,TGTGCCAGCACCAACCGAGGGCAGGGATCACTTGGCTACACCTTC,CASTNRGQGSLGYTF
TRBJ2-7,TRBD1,16,.,TRBV14,TGTGCCAGCAGCCGCGCCCTCGGGACAGCCTCCTACGAGCAGTACTTC,CASSRALGTASYEQYF
TRBJ1-3,.,14,.,TRBV6-5,TGTGCCAGCATAAGGATTGGCACAGGAAACACCATATATTTT,CASIRIGTGNTIYF
TRBJ2-1,TRBD2,12,once,TRBV7-9,TGTGCCAGCGAAACTAGCGGAAATGAGCAGTTCTTC,CASETSGNEQFF
TRBJ2-5,TRBD1,11,.,TRBV12-3/TRBV12-4,TGTGCCAGCCGGACAGGGGGGACCCAGTACTTC,CASRTGGTQYF
TRBJ1-2,TRBD1,13,.,TRBV29-1,TGCAGCGTACCGGGACAGGGGAATTATGGCTACACCTTC,CSVPGQGNYGYTF
TRBJ1-2,.,14,.,TRBV21-1,TGTGCCAGCACCAACCCGGGGCAAACGTATGGCTACACCTTC,CASTNPGQTYGYTF
TRBJ1-2,TRBD1,15,.,TRBV7-2,TGTGCCAGCAGCTTAGGGGGGACAGGGGTGAATGGCTACACCTTC,CASSLGGTGVNGYTF
TRBJ2-3,TRBD1,16,.,TRBV28,TGTGCCAGCAGCACCGGGACAGCCGCTAGCACAGATACGCAGTATTTT,CASSTGTAASTDTQYF
TRBJ1-2,.,16,.,TRBV19,TGTGCCAGTAGTCCCATGTCGGGAGCCTTTCTTCATGGCTACACCTTC,CASSPMSGAFLHGYTF
TRBJ2-5,.,17,.,TRBV4-1,TGCGCCAGCAGCCAAGGGGTTTCTAGCCTAGTCGGAGAGACCCAGTACTTC,CASSQGVSSLVGETQYF
TRBJ2-3,TRBD2,15,.,TRBV6-5,TGTGCCAGCATGATCGGGGGGGGCCGGGGAGATACGCAGTATTTT,CASMIGGGRGDTQYF
TRBJ2-7,.,14,.,TRBV6-5,TGTGCCAGCAGGCCGGGGTTCGGGTTCGGGGAGCAGTACTTC,CASRPGFGFGEQYF
TRBJ1-1,.,12,.,TRBV19,TGTGCCAGTAGCTACAGGGTCACTGAAGCTTTCTTT,CASSYRVTEAFF
TRBJ1-2,TRBD1,15,once,TRBV7-9,TGTGCCAGCAGCTTAGGTGGCCGGGACAGAGATGGCTACACCTTC,CASSLGGRDRDGYTF
TRBJ2-1,.,15,.,TRBV13,TGTGCCAGCAGCATTGCTGCGGGGGCGCAAAATGAGCAGTTCTTC,CASSIAAGAQNEQFF
TRBJ2-7,.,12,few,TRBV2,TGTGCCAGCGGCCGGGACGACAAGAGGCAGTACTTC,CASGRDDKRQYF
TRBJ2-1,TRBD2,14,.,TRBV29-1,TGCGGAGCATCCGGGACTAGCGTCGGCAATGAGCAGTTCTTC,CGASGTSVGNEQFF
TRBJ1-2,.,14,.,TRBV29-1,TGCAGCGTTGAAGCGGGGGGCAGGAACTATGGCTACACCTTC,CSVEAGGRNYGYTF
TRBJ1-1,TRBD1,16,.,TRBV30,TGTGCCTGCGACAGGGGGCCCCGAACTATGAACACTGAAGCTTTCTTT,CACDRGPRTMNTEAFF
TRBJ1-5,TRBD1,15,.,TRBV11-2,TGTGCCAGCAGCTTTCCTCAGGGGGCAGGTCAGCCCCAGCATTTT,CASSFPQGAGQPQHF
TRBJ1-1,.,13,.,TRBV7-6,TGTGCCAGCAGCTTAGCCGCGATTACTGAAGCTTTCTTT,CASSLAAITEAFF
TRBJ1-5,.,14,.,TRBV4-1,TGCGCCAGCAGCCAAGTTTCGAGGAAGCAGCCCCAGCATTTT,CASSQVSRKQPQHF
TRBJ1-1,.,12,.,TRBV29-1,TGCAGCGTTGAATTGGCCACGGCTGAAGCTTTCTTT,CSVELATAEAFF
TRBJ1-2,.,14,.,TRBV30,TGTGCCTGGAGTAGGAACAGAGCTAACTATGGCTACACCTTC,CAWSRNRANYGYTF
TRBJ1-2,.,15,.,TRBV19,TGTGCCAGTACCCCGGTCGGGGAGGGCATCCATGGCTACACCTTC,CASTPVGEGIHGYTF
TRBJ1-1,.,14,.,TRBV5-1,TGCGCCAGCAGCTTAGAAGGGGCGGACACTGAAGCTTTCTTT,CASSLEGADTEAFF
TRBJ2-5,.,10,.,TRBV2,TGTGCCAGCAGGGTAAAGACCCAGTACTTC,CASRVKTQYF
TRBJ2-7,.,14,.,TRBV5-5,TGTGCCAGCAGCTTGTTAAACCGAATATACGAGCAGTACTTC,CASSLLNRIYEQYF
TRBJ1-6,TRBD1,16,.,TRBV5-5,TGTGCCAGCAGCTTGGGGTGGGACAGCCGTAATTCACCCCTCCACTTT,CASSLGWDSRNSPLHF
TRBJ2-5,TRBD2,16,once,TRBV4-2,TGTGCCAGCAGCCCATTTAGCGGGGGGGCCATAGGGACCCAGTACTTC,CASSPFSGGAIGTQYF
TRBJ1-2,.,12,.,TRBV2,TGTGCCAGCAGTGTGGGGGGTTATGGCTACACCTTC,CASSVGGYGYTF
TRBJ1-5,.,13,few,TRBV27,TGTGCCAGCAGTTTTTTACCGGATCAGCCCCAGCATTTT,CASSFLPDQPQHF
TRBJ1-2,.,15,.,TRBV6-2/TRBV6-3,TGTGCCAGCAGTCCCCCGGGAGGGGGGTACTATGGCTACACCTTC,CASSPPGGGYYGYTF
TRBJ2-5,.,12,.,TRBV23-1,TGCGCCAGTCCCCGAGCATTAGAGACCCAGTACTTC,CASPRALETQYF
TRBJ1-5,.,14,.,TRBV27,TGTGCCAGCAGTTTTGGGGATAGCAATCAGCCCCAGCATTTT,CASSFGDSNQPQHF
TRBJ1-5,.,11,.,TRBV12-3/TRBV12-4,TGTGCCAGCAGTTTTGGAGGGGCCCAGCATTTT,CASSFGGAQHF
TRBJ2-4,.,15,.,TRBV7-8,TGTGCCAGCAGCTTATACGGCAGAGCCAAAAACATTCAGTACTTC,CASSLYGRAKNIQYF
TRBJ2-7,.,14,.,TRBV15,TGTGCCACCAGCAGAGATGCAACAAAGTCTGAGCAGTACTTC,CATSRDATKSEQYF
TRBJ1-6,.,15,.,TRBV5-1,TGCGCCAGCAGCTTGGGGACAGCTGAAAGTTCACCCCTCCACTTT,CASSLGTAESSPLHF
TRBJ2-1,.,10,.,TRBV21-1,TGTGCCAGCAGCGAGGATGAGCAGTTCTTC,CASSEDEQFF
TRBJ2-5,.,13,few,TRBV5-1,TGCGCCAGCAGCCACAACGACGGAGAGACCCAGTACTTC,CASSHNDGETQYF
TRBJ2-1,.,15,.,TRBV3-1/TRBV3-2,TGTGCCAGCAGCCCCACGACTAGAGGATACAATGAGCAGTTCTTC,CASSPTTRGYNEQFF
TRBJ1-4,.,14,.,TRBV28,TGTGCCAGCAGTACGCTGTTCACTAATGAAAAACTGTTTTTT,CASSTLFTNEKLFF
TRBJ2-7,.,13,few,TRBV6-5,TGTGCCAGCACCTTTACCGGGGGCTACGAGCAGTACTTC,CASTFTGGYEQYF